The clone carrying this T cell receptor beta chain has a count of ten or more. This sample stems from a study of kidney transplant recipient with SARS-CoV-2 infection. Each CDR3 protein gets one entry after TCRdb re-called the reads with MiXCR. The table lists 200,000 to 300,000 distinct CDR3 sequences, around 26% of them singletons. With 7 bases clipped from V and 12 bases from J, the junction kept 14 bases outside the gene matches. This CDR3 has 13 amino acids. The sequence was collected from a male patient in his 30s who had COVID-19 and was a kidney transplant recipient. A share of the T cells may be of graft donor origin. The starting material was a blood sample, obtained at baseline and between days 110 and 120 from a kidney transplant recipient. The rearrangement uses TRBV12-3 or TRBV12-4 and TRBJ1-1; TRBD1 matches 7 bases. CDR3 protein: CASNNRGESRSFF. In DNA form, the CDR3 reads TGTGCCAGCAACAACAGGGGAGAAAGTCGTTCTTTCTTT.